These T cell receptor beta chains were read from a single sample in a study of blood T cell repertoires in COVID-19. Libraries were prepared by immunoSEQ multiplex PCR; TCRdb keeps only in-frame clonotypes and omits some of them. The sample has approximately 170,000 clones, 74% seen once; the top ten hold about 3%. Sample: peripheral blood. These receptor sequences come from a woman aged 80 or over with acute or convalescent COVID-19. Both conserved end residues are part of each CDR3. A D gene is named only where the DNA matches it firmly. The size field is filled for only some rows; it gives once, few, many or a size class.

V: TRBV18; J: TRBJ1-1; size: -; D: TRBD1; CDR3: CASSQTGGTLNTEAFF; DNA: TGTGCCAGCTCACAGACAGGGGGGACCCTGAACACTGAAGCTTTCTTT
V: TRBV4-1; J: TRBJ1-5; size: -; D: -; CDR3: CASSQEGGLGNQPQHF; DNA: TGCGCCAGCAGCCAAGAGGGGGGACTAGGCAATCAGCCCCAGCATTTT
V: TRBV6-2/TRBV6-3; J: TRBJ2-1; size: many; D: -; CDR3: CASSYGGGGYNEQFF; DNA: TGTGCCAGCAGTTATGGAGGGGGGGGATACAATGAGCAGTTCTTC
V: TRBV9; J: TRBJ2-7; size: -; D: -; CDR3: CASSVRPEGDEQYF; DNA: TGTGCCAGCAGCGTACGGCCTGAAGGGGACGAGCAGTACTTC
V: TRBV6-1; J: TRBJ2-3; size: -; D: TRBD2; CDR3: CASSVVSGGVSTDTQYF; DNA: TGTGCCAGCAGTGTGGTTAGCGGGGGCGTTAGCACAGATACGCAGTATTTT
V: TRBV28; J: TRBJ2-5; size: once; D: -; CDR3: CASIPIGGQETQYF; DNA: TGTGCCAGCATCCCAATTGGCGGGCAAGAGACCCAGTACTTC
V: TRBV4-3; J: TRBJ2-5; size: -; D: TRBD1; CDR3: CASSRGTGSWETQYF; DNA: TGCGCCAGCAGCCGGGGGACAGGGTCCTGGGAGACCCAGTACTTC
V: TRBV7-2; J: TRBJ1-5; size: -; D: -; CDR3: CASSQRDSEQPQHF; DNA: TGTGCCAGCAGCCAGCGGGACTCGGAACAGCCCCAGCATTTT
V: TRBV20-1; J: TRBJ1-2; size: once; D: -; CDR3: CSARQDYGYTF; DNA: TGCAGTGCCAGGCAGGACTATGGCTACACCTTC
V: TRBV27; J: TRBJ2-1; size: -; D: TRBD2; CDR3: CASSLSGTSGRLAYNEQFF; DNA: TGTGCCAGCAGTTTATCGGGGACTAGCGGGAGGCTGGCCTACAATGAGCAGTTCTTC
V: TRBV5-1; J: TRBJ2-7; size: -; D: -; CDR3: CASKLQPSSRGEQYF; DNA: TGCGCCAGTAAGCTTCAGCCATCCTCAAGGGGCGAGCAGTACTTC
V: TRBV20-1; J: TRBJ2-7; size: -; D: TRBD2; CDR3: CSASIAGGDSYSYEQYF; DNA: TGCAGTGCTAGTATAGCGGGAGGGGACTCCTACTCCTACGAGCAGTACTTC
V: TRBV11-2; J: TRBJ1-5; size: few; D: TRBD1; CDR3: CASSSSAGGSNQPQHF; DNA: TGTGCCAGCAGCTCGTCGGCAGGGGGAAGCAATCAGCCCCAGCATTTT
V: TRBV7-2; J: TRBJ2-2; size: -; D: TRBD1; CDR3: CASTGQGAVGELFF; DNA: TGTGCCAGCACGGGACAGGGGGCGGTCGGGGAGCTGTTTTTT
V: TRBV7-4; J: TRBJ2-1; size: once; D: TRBD2; CDR3: CASSLELAASNEQFF; DNA: TGTGCCAGCAGCTTAGAACTAGCGGCGTCTAATGAGCAGTTCTTC
V: TRBV27; J: TRBJ2-7; size: -; D: -; CDR3: CASSANRGGYEQYF; DNA: TGTGCCAGCAGTGCGAATAGGGGGGGTTACGAGCAGTACTTC
V: TRBV28; J: TRBJ1-2; size: few; D: TRBD1; CDR3: CASGEGQARGYTF; DNA: TGTGCCAGCGGAGAGGGACAGGCGAGAGGCTACACCTTC
V: TRBV27; J: TRBJ2-7; size: -; D: TRBD2; CDR3: CASSLGSGRAHGQYF; DNA: TGTGCCAGCAGTTTGGGTAGCGGGAGGGCCCACGGGCAGTACTTC
V: TRBV12-3/TRBV12-4; J: TRBJ1-1; size: -; D: -; CDR3: CASRMEENTEAFF; DNA: TGTGCCAGCAGGATGGAGGAAAACACCGAAGCTTTCTTT
V: TRBV2; J: TRBJ2-2; size: -; D: TRBD1; CDR3: CASEQGQGHGELFF; DNA: TGTGCCTCTGAACAGGGACAGGGCCACGGGGAGCTGTTTTTT
V: TRBV19; J: TRBJ2-5; size: -; D: TRBD1; CDR3: CASSPIQGAAETQYF; DNA: TGTGCCAGTAGTCCGATCCAGGGGGCGGCGGAGACCCAGTACTTC
V: TRBV7-9; J: TRBJ1-3; size: few; D: -; CDR3: CASSLGPNSGNTIYF; DNA: TGTGCCAGCAGTCTGGGGCCTAACTCTGGAAACACCATATATTTT